A single sample gave rise to the 15 T cell receptor beta chains below, sequenced in a study of T cell repertoires in cytomegalovirus infection. The antigens of these receptors remain unknown. A single record per CDR3 protein comes from TCRdb applying MiXCR to the reads. This table holds tens of thousands of distinct CDR3 sequences, 20% to 25% found once. Sequenced sample: PBMCs, sequenced either directly or after in vitro stimulation (not recorded which). These TCRs come from a human donor in good health (CMV status not recorded). Some clones in this sample may be carry-over from other donors' samples.

The chain recombines TRBV7-6 with TRBJ2-1; D is unclear. V was cut by 4 bases and J by 6 bases, with 19 bases left in between. Germline V gives CDR1 SGHVS, CDR2 FNYEAQ. The CDR3 length is 16 residues. The CDR3 DNA follows: TGTGCCAGCAGCTCAGCTAGGAACAACGGCCGCAATGAGCAGTTCTTC. It codes for CASSSARNNGRNEQFF. The full variable domain, with the rest looked up from reference TRBV7-6 and TRBJ2-1, is GAGVSQSPRYKVTKRGQDVALRCDPISGHVSLYWYRQALGQGPEFLTYFNYEAQQDKSGLPNDRFSAERPEGSISTLTIQRTEQRDSAMYRCASSSARNNGRNEQFFGPGTRLTVL.

This clonotype was seen a single time. The chain uses TRBV4-1 and TRBJ2-1; D remains ambiguous. Germline-derived CDR1 and CDR2 are MGHRA and YSYEKL. The CDR3 extends over 16 amino acids. Trimming left V 1 base short and J 6 bases short, with 16 bases between. The CDR3 DNA reads as TGCGCCAGCAGCCAAGGTGGTTCTCTACTACGCAATGAGCAGTTCTTC. Translated: CASSQGGSLLRNEQFF.

The gene calls are TRBV5-1 and TRBJ2-5; 13 bases line up with TRBD2. The germline V gene encodes CDR1 SGHRS and CDR2 YFSETQ. The CDR3 covers 19 residues. Losses at the gene ends were 0 bases for V and 6 bases for J; bases not matched to a gene: 14. The CDR3 DNA sequence: TGCGCCAGCAGCTTGGAGGTTCGGACTAGCGGGAGTAGGGAAAAGACCCAGTACTTC. It encodes CASSLEVRTSGSREKTQYF.

V is TRBV7-2 and J is TRBJ2-7, with D possibly TRBD2 on 7 matching bases. This CDR3 comprises 14 residues. Trimming took 0 bases from V and 5 from J, leaving 11 bases between them. Germline CDR1 reads SGHTA; CDR2 reads FQGNSA. CDR3: CASSLAAGANEQYF. The CDR3 DNA reads as TGTGCCAGCAGCTTAGCGGCGGGGGCCAACGAGCAGTACTTC. Drawing the rest from reference TRBV7-2 and TRBJ2-7, the complete variable domain is GAGVSQSPSNKVTEKGKDVELRCDPISGHTALYWYRQSLGQGLEFLIYFQGNSAPDKSGLPSDRFSAERTGGSVSTLTIQRTQQEDSAVYLCASSLAAGANEQYFGPGTRLTVT.

In its sample, this clonotype was seen a few times. V is TRBV7-8 and J is TRBJ2-2; D remains ambiguous. V lost 4 bases and J 4 bases, leaving 7 bases between the germline ends. Looked up from germline, CDR1 is SGHVS and CDR2 is FQNEAQ. The CDR3 sequence is 13 residues long. The CDR3: CASSSESTGELFF. The CDR3, as DNA: TGTGCCAGCAGCTCCGAGAGCACCGGGGAGCTGTTTTTT.

This chain uses TRBV6-5 with TRBJ2-5, with TRBD1 as a possible D gene (6 bases). There are 14 residues in the CDR3. V lost 6 bases and J lost 4, with 15 bases in between. Germline V gene lookup returns CDR1 MNHEY and CDR2 SVGAGI. The CDR3 DNA reads TGTGCCAGCAGACCCCAGGGGCTCTCAGAGACCCAGTACTTC. It yields the protein CASRPQGLSETQYF.

In DNA, the CDR3 is TGCAGTGCTAGAGAAGTTGGGCAGGGGGCTTTCGGTGGGACCCAGTACTTC. Its protein product is CSAREVGQGAFGGTQYF. The chain couples TRBV20-1 to TRBJ2-5; 8 bases line up with TRBD1. Trimming took 0 bases from V and 7 from J; bases not matched to a gene: 16. Germline V gene sequence: CDR1 DFQATT, CDR2 SNEGSKA (reference sequence). The CDR3 is 17 residues long.

This clonotype appeared many times. The CDR3 sequence is CASSPPKGGAFF. CDR3 DNA sequence: TGTGCCAGCAGTCCCCCCAAAGGCGGGGCTTTCTTT. J is TRBJ1-1 and V is TRBV12-3 or TRBV12-4; the D is unclear. The germline V and J ends were trimmed by 5 bases and 11 bases, with 15 bases remaining between them. The CDR3 spans 12 residues.

The chain employs TRBV4-1 and TRBJ1-2; a weak D match, TRBD1 (5 bases). CDR3 length equals 15 residues. Germline CDR1 is MGHRA and CDR2 is YSYEKL. Trimming took off 1 base at V and 4 bases at J, with 13 bases between the two ends. For the CDR3, the DNA is TGCGCCAGCAGCCAAGTAGTCAGGGACGGCTATGGCTACACCTTC. This translates into CASSQVVRDGYGYTF.

This clonotype appeared many times. This chain joins TRBV7-6 and TRBJ2-7; D is tentatively TRBD1 or TRBD2 (5 bases each). Trimming removed 0 bases at V and 2 bases at J, with 20 bases between. The CDR3 has 18 residues. Germline lookup yields CDR1 SGHVS and CDR2 FNYEAQ. In DNA form, the CDR3 reads TGTGCCAGCAGCTTAGCGACCCCGGGGCGCCTGTATACCTACGAGCAGTACTTC. It yields the protein CASSLATPGRLYTYEQYF.

This clonotype was found many times. This sequence joins TRBV7-2 and TRBJ1-1, with 7 bases that match TRBD1. CDR1 SGHTA and CDR2 FQGNSA come from the germline V gene. The CDR3 runs 15 residues. With V trimmed by 5 bases and J by 3 bases, 9 bases remained unmatched. The CDR3 nucleotides are TGTGCCAGCAGCCCAGGGGGGGGATACGACACTGAAGCTTTCTTT. Encoded protein: CASSPGGGYDTEAFF.

This clonotype has just a few counts. This chain joins TRBV5-6 and TRBJ1-5; D gene ambiguous. V gave up 0 bases and J gave up 0 bases, with 10 bases separating them. Germline values: CDR1 SGHDT, CDR2 YYEEEE. The CDR3 runs 16 residues. In DNA form, the CDR3 reads TGTGCCAGCAGCTTGGGTGCTAGGGCTAGCAATCAGCCCCAGCATTTT. Translation gives CASSLGARASNQPQHF.

This clonotype was seen many times. This chain connects TRBV27 to TRBJ1-1, with 8 bases fitting TRBD1. V lost 2 bases, J lost 3 bases, and 2 bases stayed unmatched. There are 14 residues in the CDR3. Germline values: CDR1 MNHEY, CDR2 SMNVEV (reference sequence). CDR3 in DNA: TGTGCCAGCAGTTTAACAGGGGGAGACACTGAAGCTTTCTTT. Its protein is CASSLTGGDTEAFF.

V usage is TRBV19 and J usage is TRBJ2-1; D is undetermined. Trimming shortened V by 6 bases and J by 5 bases, and 11 bases separated the two germline ends. The CDR3 runs to 13 residues. Germline assignment: CDR1 LNHDA and CDR2 SQIVND (reference sequence). This chain's CDR3 is CASSTLFNNEQFF. Here the CDR3 DNA reads TGTGCCAGTAGCACCCTCTTCAACAATGAGCAGTTCTTC.

The chain links TRBV4-1 to TRBJ2-3, with TRBD1 matching 8 bases. From germline, CDR1 is MGHRA and CDR2 YSYEKL. The CDR3 has 14 amino acids. V lost 3 bases and J lost 6; bases outside the gene matches: 5. CDR3 bases: TGCGCCAGCAGCCAGACAGGGGTAATGGATACGCAGTATTTT. This translates into CASSQTGVMDTQYF.